This T cell receptor beta chain emerged from a study of cytomegalovirus exposure and HLA in healthy donors. 60 Vbeta and 13 Jbeta primers were used in PCR. The assay was immunoSEQ multiplex PCR, and TCRdb's table has in-frame clones only and misses some. The sample contains 60,000 to 95,000 clones, roughly 88% of which appear only once. V lost 2 bases to trimming and J lost 3 bases, with 14 bases between them. Germline CDR1 and CDR2: MNHNS and SASEGT. The CDR3 totals 16 residues. The clonotype originates from a man between 65 and 80 years old in good health and CMV-seropositive. The specimen was PBMCs. This sequence joins TRBV6-1 and TRBJ2-1; a possible D gene is TRBD1 (6 bases). The CDR3, as DNA: TGTGCCAGCAGTGAACTGCAGGGGAACTTCTACAATGAGCAGTTCTTC. Translating it yields CASSELQGNFYNEQFF.